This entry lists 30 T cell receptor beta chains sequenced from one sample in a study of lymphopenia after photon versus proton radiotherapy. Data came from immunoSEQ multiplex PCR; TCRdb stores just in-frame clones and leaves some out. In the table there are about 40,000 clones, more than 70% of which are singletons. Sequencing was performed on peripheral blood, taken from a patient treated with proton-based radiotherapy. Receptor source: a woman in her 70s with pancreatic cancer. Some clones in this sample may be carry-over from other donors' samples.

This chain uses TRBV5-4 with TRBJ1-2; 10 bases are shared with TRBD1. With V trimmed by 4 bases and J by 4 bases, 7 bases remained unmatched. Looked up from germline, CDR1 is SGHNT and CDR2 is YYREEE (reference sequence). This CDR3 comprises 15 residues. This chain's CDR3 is CASSPGQGNSYGYTF. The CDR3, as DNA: TGTGCCAGCAGCCCGGGACAGGGGAATAGCTATGGCTACACCTTC.

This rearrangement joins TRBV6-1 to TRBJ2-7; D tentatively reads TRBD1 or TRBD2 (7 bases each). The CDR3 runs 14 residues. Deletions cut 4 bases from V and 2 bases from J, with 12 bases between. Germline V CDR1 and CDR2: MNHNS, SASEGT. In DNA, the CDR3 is TGTGCCAGCAGTGGGGAGGGGGCTACCTACGAGCAGTACTTC. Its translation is CASSGEGATYEQYF.

The CDR3 is CAISESTQAGGYTF. For the CDR3, the DNA is TGTGCCATCAGTGAGTCGACCCAGGCGGGTGGCTACACCTTC. The J gene is TRBJ1-2, the V gene TRBV10-3; D call uncertain. V shed 0 bases and J shed 7 bases, with 12 bases lying between them. CDR1 is ENHRY and CDR2 is SYGVKD in the germline V gene. The CDR3 runs 14 residues.

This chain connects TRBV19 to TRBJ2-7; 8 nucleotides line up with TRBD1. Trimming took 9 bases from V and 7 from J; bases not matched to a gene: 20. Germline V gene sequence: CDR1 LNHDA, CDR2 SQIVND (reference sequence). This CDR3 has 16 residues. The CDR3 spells CASSRRGGQGAQEQYF. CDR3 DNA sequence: TGTGCCAGCTCTCGGAGGGGCGGGCAGGGGGCGCAGGAGCAGTACTTC.

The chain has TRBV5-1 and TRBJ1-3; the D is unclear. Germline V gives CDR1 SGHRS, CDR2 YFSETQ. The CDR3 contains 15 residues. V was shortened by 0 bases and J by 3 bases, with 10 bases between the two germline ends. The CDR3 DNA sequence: TGCGCCAGCAGCTTGGCGGGAGTGGGTGGAAACACCATATATTTT. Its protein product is CASSLAGVGGNTIYF.

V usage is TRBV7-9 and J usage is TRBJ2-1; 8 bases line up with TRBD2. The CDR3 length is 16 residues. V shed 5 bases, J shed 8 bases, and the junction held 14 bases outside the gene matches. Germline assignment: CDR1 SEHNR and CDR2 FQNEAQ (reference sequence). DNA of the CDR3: TGTGCCAGCAGCGGAAGACTAGCGAGAGCGCGGGATGAGCAGTTCTTC. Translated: CASSGRLARARDEQFF.

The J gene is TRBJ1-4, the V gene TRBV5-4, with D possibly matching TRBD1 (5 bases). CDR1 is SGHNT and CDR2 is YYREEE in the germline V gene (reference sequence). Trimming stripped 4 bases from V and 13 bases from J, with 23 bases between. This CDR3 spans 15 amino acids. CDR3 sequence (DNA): TGTGCCAGCAGCCCAGACCAGGGTCCTCCCTACGGACTGTTTTTT. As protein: CASSPDQGPPYGLFF.

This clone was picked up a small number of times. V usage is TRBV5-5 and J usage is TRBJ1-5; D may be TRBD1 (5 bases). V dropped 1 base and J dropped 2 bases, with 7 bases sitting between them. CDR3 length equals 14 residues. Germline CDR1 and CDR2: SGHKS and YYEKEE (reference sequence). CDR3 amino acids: CASSLMGRNQPQHF. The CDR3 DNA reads TGTGCCAGCAGCTTGATGGGACGCAATCAGCCCCAGCATTTT.

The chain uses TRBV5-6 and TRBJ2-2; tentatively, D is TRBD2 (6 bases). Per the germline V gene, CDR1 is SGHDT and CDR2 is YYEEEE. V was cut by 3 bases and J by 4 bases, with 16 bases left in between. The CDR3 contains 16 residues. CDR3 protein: CASSSSGSLFTGELFF. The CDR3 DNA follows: TGTGCCAGCAGCTCTTCCGGGAGTCTCTTCACCGGGGAGCTGTTTTTT.

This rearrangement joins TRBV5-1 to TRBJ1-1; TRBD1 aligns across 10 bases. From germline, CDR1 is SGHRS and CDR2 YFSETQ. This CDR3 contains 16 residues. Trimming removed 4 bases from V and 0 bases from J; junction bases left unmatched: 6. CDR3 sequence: CASSHRQGALNTEAFF. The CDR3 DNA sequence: TGCGCCAGCAGCCATCGACAGGGGGCGTTGAACACTGAAGCTTTCTTT.

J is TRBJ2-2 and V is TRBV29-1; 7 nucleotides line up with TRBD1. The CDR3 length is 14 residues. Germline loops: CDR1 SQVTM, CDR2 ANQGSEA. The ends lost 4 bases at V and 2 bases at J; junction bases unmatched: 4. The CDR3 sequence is CSVARQGNTGELFF. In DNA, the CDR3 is TGCAGCGTTGCTAGACAGGGCAACACCGGGGAGCTGTTTTTT.

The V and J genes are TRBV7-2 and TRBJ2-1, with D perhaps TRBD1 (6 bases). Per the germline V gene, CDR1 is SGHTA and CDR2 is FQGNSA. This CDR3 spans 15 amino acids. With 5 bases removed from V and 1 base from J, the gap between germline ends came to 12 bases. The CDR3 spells CASSQGGASYNEQFF. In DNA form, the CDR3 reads TGTGCCAGCAGCCAAGGGGGAGCATCCTACAATGAGCAGTTCTTC.

The CDR3: CASSEERDSSYNEQFF. CDR3 in DNA: TGTGCCAGCAGTGAAGAAAGGGACTCCTCCTACAATGAGCAGTTCTTC. The chain employs TRBV6-1 and TRBJ2-1, with D possibly matching TRBD2 (6 bases). V was cut by 1 base and J by 0 bases, with 10 bases left in between. CDR3 length: 16 amino acids. CDR1 MNHNS and CDR2 SASEGT come from the germline V gene.

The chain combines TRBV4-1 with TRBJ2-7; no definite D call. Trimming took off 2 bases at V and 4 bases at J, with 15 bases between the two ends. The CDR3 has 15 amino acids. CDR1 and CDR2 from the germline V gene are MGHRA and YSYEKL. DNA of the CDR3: TGCGCCAGCAGCCAACAGGACGGCCCGAATTACGAGCAGTACTTC. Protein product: CASSQQDGPNYEQYF.

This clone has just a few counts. CDR3 region: CASSFSSAGNEQFF. The CDR3 coding sequence is TGTGCCAGCAGTTTCTCTAGCGCCGGGAATGAGCAGTTCTTC. V usage is TRBV27 and J usage is TRBJ2-1, with D maybe TRBD2 (6 bases). V lost 3 bases and J 7 bases, leaving 13 bases between the germline ends. The germline gives CDR1 MNHEY, CDR2 SMNVEV (reference sequence). The CDR3 loop spans 14 amino acids.

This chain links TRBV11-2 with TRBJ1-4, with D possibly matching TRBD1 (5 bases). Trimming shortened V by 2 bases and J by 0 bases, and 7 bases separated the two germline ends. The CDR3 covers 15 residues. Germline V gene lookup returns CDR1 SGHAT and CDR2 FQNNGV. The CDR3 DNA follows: TGTGCCAGCAGCTTACAGGGTGCAACTAATGAAAAACTGTTTTTT. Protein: CASSLQGATNEKLFF.

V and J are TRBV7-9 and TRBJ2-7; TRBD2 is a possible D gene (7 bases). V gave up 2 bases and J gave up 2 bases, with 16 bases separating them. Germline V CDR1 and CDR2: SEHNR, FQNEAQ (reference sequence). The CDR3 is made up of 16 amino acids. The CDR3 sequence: CASSLRGGTQAYEQYF. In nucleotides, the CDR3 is TGTGCCAGCAGCTTAAGGGGGGGAACTCAGGCCTACGAGCAGTACTTC.

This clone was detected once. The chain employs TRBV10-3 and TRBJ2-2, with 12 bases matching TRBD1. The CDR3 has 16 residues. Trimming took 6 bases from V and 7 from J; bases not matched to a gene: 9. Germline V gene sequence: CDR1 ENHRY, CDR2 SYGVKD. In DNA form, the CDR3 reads TGTGCCATCAGGTCCGGGACAGGGGGCGCCGGCGGGGAGCTGTTTTTT. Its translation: CAIRSGTGGAGGELFF.

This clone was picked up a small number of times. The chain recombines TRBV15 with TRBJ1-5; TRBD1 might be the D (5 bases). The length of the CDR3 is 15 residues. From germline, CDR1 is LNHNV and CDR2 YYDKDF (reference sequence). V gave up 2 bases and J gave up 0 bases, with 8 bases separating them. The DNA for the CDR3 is TGTGCCACCAGCAGATGGGGGGATAGCAATCAGCCCCAGCATTTT. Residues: CATSRWGDSNQPQHF.

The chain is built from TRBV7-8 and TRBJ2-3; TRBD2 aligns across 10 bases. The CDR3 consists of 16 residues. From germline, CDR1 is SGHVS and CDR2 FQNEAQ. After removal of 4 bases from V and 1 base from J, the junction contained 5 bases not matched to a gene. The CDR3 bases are TGTGCCAGCAGCTCCGGACTAGCGGCTGGCACAGATACGCAGTATTTT. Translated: CASSSGLAAGTDTQYF.

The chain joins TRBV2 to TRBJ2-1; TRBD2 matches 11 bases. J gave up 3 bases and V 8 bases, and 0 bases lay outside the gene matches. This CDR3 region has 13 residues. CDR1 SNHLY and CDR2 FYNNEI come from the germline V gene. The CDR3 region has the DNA TGTGCCAGCGGGACTAGCGGCTACAATGAGCAGTTCTTC. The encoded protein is CASGTSGYNEQFF. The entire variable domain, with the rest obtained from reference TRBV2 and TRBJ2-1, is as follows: EPEVTQTPSHQVTQMGQEVILRCVPISNHLYFYWYRQILGQKVEFLVSFYNNEISEKSEIFDDQFSVERPDGSNFTLKIRSTKLEDSAMYFCASGTSGYNEQFFGPGTRLTVL.

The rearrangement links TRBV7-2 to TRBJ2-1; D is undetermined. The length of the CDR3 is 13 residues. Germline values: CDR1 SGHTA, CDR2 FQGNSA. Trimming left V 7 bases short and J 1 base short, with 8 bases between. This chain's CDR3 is CASTGRSYNEQFF. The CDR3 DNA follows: TGTGCCAGCACCGGTCGGTCCTACAATGAGCAGTTCTTC.

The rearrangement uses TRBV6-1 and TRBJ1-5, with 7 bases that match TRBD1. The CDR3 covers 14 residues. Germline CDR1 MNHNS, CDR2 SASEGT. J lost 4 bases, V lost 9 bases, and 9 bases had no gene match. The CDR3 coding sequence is TGTGCCAGTGAGGGACAGATGAATAATCAGCCCCAGCATTTT. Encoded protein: CASEGQMNNQPQHF.

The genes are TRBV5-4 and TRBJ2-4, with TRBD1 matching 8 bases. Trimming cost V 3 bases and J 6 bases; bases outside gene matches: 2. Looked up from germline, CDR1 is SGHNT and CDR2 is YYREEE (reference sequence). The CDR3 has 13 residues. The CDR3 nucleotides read TGTGCCAGCAGCTCCGGACAGGGAAACATTCAGTACTTC. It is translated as CASSSGQGNIQYF.

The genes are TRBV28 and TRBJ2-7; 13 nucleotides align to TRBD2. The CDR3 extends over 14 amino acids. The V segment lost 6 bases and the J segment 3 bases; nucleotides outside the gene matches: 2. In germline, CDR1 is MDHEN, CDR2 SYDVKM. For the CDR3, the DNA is TGTGCCAGCAGGCGGACTAGCGGGAGCTACGAGCAGTACTTC. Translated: CASRRTSGSYEQYF.

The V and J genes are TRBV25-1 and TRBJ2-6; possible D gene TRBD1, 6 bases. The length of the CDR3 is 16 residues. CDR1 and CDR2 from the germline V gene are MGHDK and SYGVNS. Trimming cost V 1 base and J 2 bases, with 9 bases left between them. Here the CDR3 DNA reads TGTGCCAGCAGTGAATCTAGGGGGACTGGGGCCAACGTCCTGACTTTC. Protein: CASSESRGTGANVLTF.

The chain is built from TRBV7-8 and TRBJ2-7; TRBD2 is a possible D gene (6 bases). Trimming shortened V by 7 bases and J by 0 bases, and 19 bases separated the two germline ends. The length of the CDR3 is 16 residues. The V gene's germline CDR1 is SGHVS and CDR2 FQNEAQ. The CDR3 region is CASTSEERVFSYEQYF. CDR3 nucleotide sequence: TGTGCCAGCACCTCCGAGGAGCGGGTCTTCTCCTACGAGCAGTACTTC.

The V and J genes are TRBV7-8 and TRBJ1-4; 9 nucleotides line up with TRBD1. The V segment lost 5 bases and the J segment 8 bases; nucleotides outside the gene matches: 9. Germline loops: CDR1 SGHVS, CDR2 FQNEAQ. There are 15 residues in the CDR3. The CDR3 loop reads CASSGRGTGPEKLFF. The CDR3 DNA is TGTGCCAGCAGCGGCCGGGGGACAGGGCCGGAAAAACTGTTTTTT. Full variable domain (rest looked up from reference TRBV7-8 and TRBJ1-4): GAGVSQSPRYKVAKRGQDVALRCDPISGHVSLFWYQQALGQGPEFLTYFQNEAQLDKSGLPSDRFFAERPEGSVSTLKIQRTQQEDSAVYLCASSGRGTGPEKLFFGSGTQLSVL.

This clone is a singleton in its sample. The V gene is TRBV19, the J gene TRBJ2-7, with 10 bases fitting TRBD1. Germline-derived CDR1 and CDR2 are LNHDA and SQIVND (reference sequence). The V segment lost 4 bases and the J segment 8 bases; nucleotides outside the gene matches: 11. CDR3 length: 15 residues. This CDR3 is CASSKPDRGRIQQYF. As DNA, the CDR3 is TGTGCCAGTAGTAAACCCGACAGGGGGCGGATCCAGCAGTACTTC.

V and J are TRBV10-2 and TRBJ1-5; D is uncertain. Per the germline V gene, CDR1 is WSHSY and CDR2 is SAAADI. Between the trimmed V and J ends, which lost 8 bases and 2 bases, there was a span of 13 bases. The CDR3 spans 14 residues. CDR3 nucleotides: TGCGCCAGCTATCAGCGAACTCGCAATCAGCCCCAGCATTTT. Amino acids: CASYQRTRNQPQHF.